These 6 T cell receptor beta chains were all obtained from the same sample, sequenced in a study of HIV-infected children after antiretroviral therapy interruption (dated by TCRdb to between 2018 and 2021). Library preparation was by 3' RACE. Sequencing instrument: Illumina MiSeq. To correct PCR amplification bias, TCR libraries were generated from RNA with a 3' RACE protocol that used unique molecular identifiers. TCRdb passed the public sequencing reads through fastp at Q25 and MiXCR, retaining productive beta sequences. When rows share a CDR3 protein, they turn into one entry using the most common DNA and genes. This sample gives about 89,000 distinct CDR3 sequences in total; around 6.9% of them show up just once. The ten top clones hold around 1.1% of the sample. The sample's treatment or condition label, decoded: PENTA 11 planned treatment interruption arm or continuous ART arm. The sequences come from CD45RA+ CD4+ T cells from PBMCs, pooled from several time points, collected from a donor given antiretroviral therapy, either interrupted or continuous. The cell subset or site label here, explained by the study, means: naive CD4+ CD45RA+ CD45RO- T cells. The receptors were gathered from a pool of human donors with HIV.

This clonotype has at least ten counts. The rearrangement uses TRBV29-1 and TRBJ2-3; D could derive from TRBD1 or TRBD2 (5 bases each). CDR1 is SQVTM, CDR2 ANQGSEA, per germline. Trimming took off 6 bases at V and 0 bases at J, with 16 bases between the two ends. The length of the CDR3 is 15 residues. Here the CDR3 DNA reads TGCAGCGTCCTAAGAAAGGGACCCAGCACAGATACGCAGTATTTT. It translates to CSVLRKGPSTDTQYF.

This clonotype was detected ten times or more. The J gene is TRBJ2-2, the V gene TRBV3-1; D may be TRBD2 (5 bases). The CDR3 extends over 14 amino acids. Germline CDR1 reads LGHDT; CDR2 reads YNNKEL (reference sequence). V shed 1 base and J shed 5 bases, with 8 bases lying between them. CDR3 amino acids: CASSQARGTGELFF. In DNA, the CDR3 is TGTGCCAGCAGCCAAGCCCGGGGTACCGGGGAGCTGTTTTTT.

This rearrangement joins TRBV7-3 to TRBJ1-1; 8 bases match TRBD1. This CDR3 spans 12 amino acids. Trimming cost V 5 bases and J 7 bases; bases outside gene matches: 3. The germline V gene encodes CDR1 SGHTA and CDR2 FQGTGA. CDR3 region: CASSQQGDEAFF. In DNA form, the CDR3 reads TGTGCCAGCAGCCAACAGGGGGATGAAGCTTTCTTT.

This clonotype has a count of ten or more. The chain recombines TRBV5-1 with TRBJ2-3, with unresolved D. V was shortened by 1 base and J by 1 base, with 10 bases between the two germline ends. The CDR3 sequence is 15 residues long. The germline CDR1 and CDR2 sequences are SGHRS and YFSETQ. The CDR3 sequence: CASSLRDGRTDTQYF. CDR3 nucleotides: TGCGCCAGCAGCTTGCGTGACGGACGCACAGATACGCAGTATTTT. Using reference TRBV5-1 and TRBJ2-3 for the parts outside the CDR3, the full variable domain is KAGVTQTPRYLIKTRGQQVTLSCSPISGHRSVSWYQQTPGQGLQFLFEYFSETQRNKGNFPGRFSGRQFSNSRSEMNVSTLELGDSALYLCASSLRDGRTDTQYFGPGTRLTVL.

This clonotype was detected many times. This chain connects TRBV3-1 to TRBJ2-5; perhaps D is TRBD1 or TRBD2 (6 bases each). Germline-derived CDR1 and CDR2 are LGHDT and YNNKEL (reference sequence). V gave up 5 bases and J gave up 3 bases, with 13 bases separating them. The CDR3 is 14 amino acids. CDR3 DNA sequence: TGTGCCAGCAGCGCCCGGGGGCCCGAAGAGACCCAGTACTTC. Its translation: CASSARGPEETQYF.

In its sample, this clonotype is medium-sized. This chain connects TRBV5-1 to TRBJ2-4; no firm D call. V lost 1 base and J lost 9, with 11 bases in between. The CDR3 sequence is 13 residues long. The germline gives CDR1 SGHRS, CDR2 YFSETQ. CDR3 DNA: TGCGCCAGCAGCTTGCCGACTCCGGGCATTCAGTACTTC. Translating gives CASSLPTPGIQYF.